These T cell receptor beta chains were read from a single sample in a study of T cell responses to AZD1222 COVID-19 vaccine. Clones were read by immunoSEQ multiplex PCR, and TCRdb kept only the in-frame ones, dropping some. The sample consists of approximately 140,000 clones, approximately 90% of them appearing once. The starting material was peripheral blood, obtained 28 days after the second AZD1222 dose. These TCRs come from an adult who received the AZD1222 COVID-19 vaccine. CDR3s include the opening cysteine and the closing phenylalanine or tryptophan. The D gene is left open where the match is weak. Some rows mark clone size as missing; the rest say once, few, many or name a class of expanded clone.

>TRBV19|NA|NA|TRBJ1-1
CASSNYPGTEAFF
TGTGCCAGCAGTAATTACCCGGGCACTGAAGCTTTCTTT
>TRBV10-3|NA|NA|TRBJ1-5
CAISARGENQPQHF
TGTGCCATCAGTGCCCGAGGGGAGAATCAGCCCCAGCATTTT
>TRBV6-5|NA|NA|TRBJ1-1
CASRAGDAPTEAFF
TGTGCCAGCAGGGCCGGTGATGCCCCCACTGAAGCTTTCTTT
>TRBV19|NA|NA|TRBJ2-2
CASSITTIGELFF
TGTGCCAGTAGTATAACGACGATCGGGGAGCTGTTTTTT
>TRBV19|NA|TRBD1|TRBJ2-2
CASSTTLVTGGNTGELFF
TGTGCCAGTAGTACTACCCTCGTGACAGGGGGTAACACCGGGGAGCTGTTTTTT
>TRBV19|once|NA|TRBJ1-5
CASSSTGYSNQPQHF
TGTGCCAGTAGTTCTACAGGGTACAGCAATCAGCCCCAGCATTTT
>TRBV27|NA|NA|TRBJ1-2
CASTSYDNFPSYGYTF
TGTGCCAGCACCTCCTACGACAACTTCCCTTCCTATGGCTACACCTTC
>TRBV27|once|TRBD2|TRBJ2-3
CASSTSGGAVGDTQYF
TGTGCCAGCAGTACTAGCGGGGGGGCCGTAGGAGATACGCAGTATTTT
>TRBV27|NA|NA|TRBJ2-1
CASSTGTRISEQFF
TGTGCCAGCAGCACCGGGACACGGATCAGTGAGCAGTTCTTC
>TRBV27|NA|NA|TRBJ1-1
CASSLRTPQNTEAFF
TGTGCCAGCAGTTTGCGGACCCCACAGAACACTGAAGCTTTCTTT
>TRBV7-9|NA|NA|TRBJ2-3
CASSLDHSTDTQYF
TGTGCCAGCAGCTTAGACCATAGCACAGATACGCAGTATTTT
>TRBV3-1/TRBV3-2|once|TRBD2|TRBJ2-5
CASSQDGGRRETQYF
TGTGCCAGCAGCCAAGACGGCGGGAGGAGAGAGACCCAGTACTTC
>TRBV28|NA|TRBD1|TRBJ1-3
CASRGPGGNSGNTIYF
TGTGCCAGCAGGGGCCCAGGGGGAAACTCTGGAAACACCATATATTTT
>TRBV6-5|NA|NA|TRBJ1-1
CASSYRDQGNTEAFF
TGTGCCAGCAGTTACCGGGACCAGGGGAACACTGAAGCTTTCTTT
>TRBV2|NA|TRBD1|TRBJ1-4
CASNPWGGGWTNEKLFF
TGTGCCAGCAACCCTTGGGGAGGGGGCTGGACTAATGAAAAACTGTTTTTT
>TRBV5-4|NA|NA|TRBJ2-2
CASINREDTGELFF
TGTGCCAGCATCAACAGGGAGGACACCGGGGAGCTGTTTTTT
>TRBV19|NA|TRBD2|TRBJ2-1
CASSLAGGHEQFF
TGTGCCAGTAGCCTAGCGGGAGGCCATGAGCAGTTCTTC
>TRBV5-6|once|NA|TRBJ1-1
CASSQRTDIMNTEAFF
TGTGCCAGCAGCCAAAGGACAGATATCATGAACACTGAAGCTTTCTTT
>TRBV2|once|NA|TRBJ1-5
CASSEAAGEQPQHF
TGTGCCAGCAGTGAAGCGGCTGGGGAACAGCCCCAGCATTTT
>TRBV19|NA|NA|TRBJ1-1
CASSPPDRGAFF
TGTGCCAGTAGTCCCCCCGACCGGGGTGCTTTCTTT
>TRBV6-5|NA|NA|TRBJ1-2
CASGDDNYGYTF
TGTGCCAGCGGGGACGATAACTATGGCTACACCTTC
>TRBV11-2|NA|TRBD1|TRBJ1-3
CASSQGVFSGNTIYF
TGTGCCAGCAGCCAGGGGGTCTTCTCTGGAAACACCATATATTTT
>TRBV6-5|NA|NA|TRBJ2-7
CASRFYHEQYF
TGTGCCAGCCGGTTTTACCACGAGCAGTACTTC
>TRBV9|NA|TRBD1|TRBJ1-1
CASSAQGSLNTEAFF
TGTGCCAGCAGCGCACAGGGGTCCCTGAACACTGAAGCTTTCTTT
>TRBV29-1|NA|TRBD1|TRBJ2-3
CSVEGQGLTDTQYF
TGCAGCGTTGAAGGACAGGGGTTGACAGATACGCAGTATTTT
>TRBV28|NA|NA|TRBJ1-1
CASRMVMNTEAFF
TGTGCCAGCAGAATGGTCATGAACACTGAAGCTTTCTTT
>TRBV29-1|once|NA|TRBJ1-4
CSVPGATNEKLFF
TGCAGCGTCCCCGGGGCAACTAATGAAAAACTGTTTTTT
>TRBV2|NA|NA|TRBJ1-2
CASSARDGYTF
TGTGCCAGCAGTGCGCGGGATGGCTACACCTTC
>TRBV7-2|NA|NA|TRBJ1-1
CASSLGGLQGWNTEAFF
TGTGCCAGCAGCTTAGGTGGGTTGCAGGGGTGGAACACTGAAGCTTTCTTT
>TRBV30|NA|NA|TRBJ1-4
CAWSWGQTNEKLFF
TGTGCCTGGAGTTGGGGCCAGACTAATGAAAAACTGTTTTTT
>TRBV5-1|NA|NA|TRBJ2-3
CASSDNSGGDTQYF
TGCGCCAGCAGCGACAACTCAGGAGGAGATACGCAGTATTTT
>TRBV2|NA|NA|TRBJ2-1
CASSTRGGDNEQFF
TGTGCCAGCAGTACCAGGGGAGGGGACAATGAGCAGTTCTTC
>TRBV30|NA|TRBD1|TRBJ1-1
CAHTLQGGTEAFF
TGTGCCCATACTTTACAGGGGGGAACTGAAGCTTTCTTT
>TRBV24-1|NA|NA|TRBJ2-2
CATSTGTGELFF
TGTGCCACCAGTACGGGCACCGGGGAGCTGTTTTTT
>TRBV5-1|NA|NA|TRBJ2-3
CASSTGPSTDTQYF
TGCGCCAGCAGCACGGGACCGAGCACAGATACGCAGTATTTT
>TRBV2|NA|NA|TRBJ1-6
CASGRDRYNSPLHF
TGTGCCAGCGGTCGAGACAGATATAATTCACCCCTCCACTTT
>TRBV7-2|NA|NA|TRBJ2-7
CASSSRTPYEQYF
TGTGCCAGCAGCTCACGGACTCCCTACGAGCAGTACTTC
>TRBV11-1|NA|NA|TRBJ1-1
CASSSLNGRMNTEAFF
TGTGCCAGCAGCTCCCTCAACGGACGGATGAACACTGAAGCTTTCTTT
>TRBV5-6|once|TRBD1|TRBJ1-6
CASGGQGLNSPLHF
TGTGCCAGCGGGGGACAGGGGTTGAATTCACCCCTCCACTTT
>TRBV2|NA|NA|TRBJ1-2
CASRGDAFSYTF
TGTGCCAGCAGGGGGGACGCCTTTAGCTACACCTTC
>TRBV5-6|NA|NA|TRBJ1-2
CASSSGQRPYGYTF
TGTGCCAGCAGCTCAGGACAGCGACCCTATGGCTACACCTTC
>TRBV19|NA|NA|TRBJ2-2
CASTSTGQMTGELFF
TGTGCCAGTACCTCTACCGGACAGATGACCGGGGAGCTGTTTTTT
>TRBV4-1|NA|NA|TRBJ1-1
CASSQARNTEAFF
TGCGCCAGCAGCCAAGCGAGGAACACTGAAGCTTTCTTT
>TRBV4-1|NA|NA|TRBJ1-6
CASSQMNGGSYNSPLHF
TGCGCCAGCAGCCAAATGAATGGCGGGTCCTATAATTCACCCCTCCACTTT
>TRBV28|NA|TRBD1|TRBJ1-1
CASRFRGQGATAFF
TGTGCCAGCAGATTTAGGGGACAGGGGGCAACTGCTTTCTTT
>TRBV5-8|once|NA|TRBJ1-3
CASSRTNSGNTIYF
TGTGCCAGCAGCAGGACTAACTCTGGAAACACCATATATTTT
>TRBV30|NA|TRBD1|TRBJ1-2
CAGVQGAWNGYTF
TGTGCCGGAGTACAGGGGGCGTGGAATGGCTACACCTTC
>TRBV6-1|NA|NA|TRBJ1-6
CASSEHGSVNSPLHF
TGTGCCAGCAGTGAACACGGGTCTGTCAATTCACCCCTCCACTTT